Detailed here is one T cell receptor beta chain. The entry originates in a study of tumor-infiltrating lymphocytes in primary liver carcinoma. From around 530 ng of total RNA, TCR beta-specific cDNA was reverse-transcribed using a constant-region primer. Three nested multiplex PCR rounds of slightly modified ARM-PCR generated TCR beta libraries. PCR rounds one and two used TRBV1-TRBV30 forward primers with a C-beta reverse primer for 10 cycles each. TCRdb redid the calling of the multiplex PCR reads with MiXCR, one entry per CDR3 protein. The table lists around 81,000 distinct CDR3 sequences, about two thirds of them singletons. The approximately 17-32 mg bulk tissue piece was not sorted before simultaneous RNA and DNA extraction. After removal of 8 bases from V and 9 bases from J, the junction contained 10 bases not matched to a gene. The CDR3 is 14 amino acids. Germline CDR1 is SGHNT and CDR2 is YENEEA.

What was sequenced was liver tumor tissue from sampling region 4. As for subset: tumor region T4, right-lateral pole. The chain carries TRBV11-3 and TRBJ2-1; 10 positions match TRBD2. This TCR was sampled from a woman in her sixties or seventies with primary liver carcinoma and hepatitis B virus infection. The CDR3 region is CASLGTSGKLEQFF. Here the CDR3 DNA reads TGTGCCAGCTTAGGAACTAGCGGGAAGCTTGAGCAGTTCTTC.